This T cell receptor (beta chain) was recorded in a study of blood T cell repertoires in COVID-19. For the study at large: COVID-19 samples from acute and convalescent phases originated in the United States, Italy and Spain. PBMCs, B-cell-depleted T cells, or T cells provided the cDNA or gDNA that made up the material.

As handled by the study authors: Reference gene primers were amplified, and this amplification served to estimate nucleated cell counts. The assay was immunoSEQ multiplex PCR, and TCRdb's table has in-frame clones only and misses some. The V and J calls and clone size are taken from that table; D and trimming were inferred from the DNA. Of 90,000 to 100,000 clones listed, just under 90% are singletons. Trimming at V came to 2 bases and at J to 4 bases, leaving 4 bases not matched to a gene. The CDR3 loop spans 16 amino acids. Germline V CDR1 and CDR2: MDHEN, SYDVKM. The specimen was peripheral blood. This receptor was obtained from a human donor in a cohort sampled during active COVID-19. This sequence joins TRBV28 and TRBJ2-5, with TRBD2 identical over 13 bases. Here the CDR3 DNA reads TGTGCCAGCAGTTTAAAGGGACTAGCGGGACTAGAGACCCAGTACTTC. It encodes CASSLKGLAGLETQYF. Drawing the rest from reference TRBV28 and TRBJ2-5, the complete variable domain is DVKVTQSSRYLVKRTGEKVFLECVQDMDHENMFWYRQDPGLGLRLIYFSYDVKMKEKGDIPEGYSVSREKKERFSLILESASTNQTSMYLCASSLKGLAGLETQYFGPGTRLLVL.